These T cell receptor beta chains were read from a single sample in a study of T cells after posttransplantation cyclophosphamide. Here immunoSEQ multiplex PCR was the method, and the copy in TCRdb shows in-frame clones only, minus some. Of a few thousand clones listed, about two thirds are singletons. Specimen: memory CD8+ T cells sorted from blood. The source of these receptors is a woman aged 55-69 years in good health, CMV-negative, and a related stem cell transplant donor. Both conserved end residues are part of each CDR3.

CASSEFGEFQGYTF	TRBJ1-2	TRBV6-1
CASSQEEAGADTQYF	TRBJ2-3	TRBV4-2
CASSPWDRTTYEQYF	TRBJ2-7	TRBV27
CASGQGRANEKLFF	TRBJ1-4	TRBV6-4
CASSPGGGGAYEQYF	TRBJ2-7	TRBV7-6
CASSEGTVAPSEQYF	TRBJ2-7	TRBV2
CASSRGAYEQYF	TRBJ2-7	TRBV27
CASSDSAGGHTDTQYF	TRBJ2-3	TRBV6-4
CASSLQRVGTEAFF	TRBJ1-1	TRBV28
CASSDGTSAYNEQFF	TRBJ2-1	TRBV6-4
CASSLETGGAYEQYF	TRBJ2-7	TRBV7-9
CACSGTGVDEQYF	TRBJ2-7	TRBV30
CASSKSRQNKETQYF	TRBJ2-5	TRBV28
CATSEGLNSYNEQFF	TRBJ2-1	TRBV15
CAIKDAGTGGGGYTF	TRBJ1-2	TRBV10-3
CATGVNRGPHDEQYF	TRBJ2-7	TRBV6-5
CASSQASRQMGSYEQYF	TRBJ2-7	TRBV4-1
CASSVGDSGYNEQFF	TRBJ2-1	TRBV9
CASSLAGRGLDEQYF	TRBJ2-7	TRBV5-1
CASSIYFAAEAFF	TRBJ1-1	TRBV19
CASSETSSYEQYF	TRBJ2-7	TRBV6-1
CAWSLAGDSTDTQYF	TRBJ2-3	TRBV30
CASSRLAGAQYF	TRBJ2-5	TRBV13
CASSTAGGPDTQYF	TRBJ2-3	TRBV19
CASRATSGSSEEQFF	TRBJ2-1	TRBV4-1
CASSVDGRPGSREQFF	TRBJ2-1	TRBV9
CASSLVTPSYEQYF	TRBJ2-7	TRBV27
CASSPQGISPLHF	TRBJ1-6	TRBV7-3
CASSLGLAESTDTQYF	TRBJ2-3	TRBV5-4
CASSSDGGAWETQYF	TRBJ2-5	TRBV9
CASSSGTGGGLKLFF	TRBJ1-4	TRBV27
CASSLTSGQKLFF	TRBJ1-4	TRBV19
CASSLLAVDNEQFF	TRBJ2-1	TRBV19
CASSQELAAYNEQFF	TRBJ2-1	TRBV19
CASSPQGQPLLGYTF	TRBJ1-2	TRBV9
CASSLGTANQPQHF	TRBJ1-5	TRBV7-9
CASSFGTGGPNFYGYTF	TRBJ1-2	TRBV27
CASSRASGYYGYTF	TRBJ1-2	TRBV28
CASSFDGGTDTQYF	TRBJ2-3	TRBV27
CASSFIGGEQFF	TRBJ2-1	TRBV27
CASGIGYEQYF	TRBJ2-7	TRBV19
CASSIDRGLSTEAFF	TRBJ1-1	TRBV19
CASSDTDRGSDTQYF	TRBJ2-3	TRBV10-1
CASSVDGREKGKQFF	TRBJ2-1	TRBV9
CAWRGGGYGYTF	TRBJ1-2	TRBV30
CASSLVMNTEAFF	TRBJ1-1	TRBV5-1
CASSSQSGLAGYEQYF	TRBJ2-7	TRBV27
CASSIGGPGTEAFF	TRBJ1-1	TRBV19
CASSRFEGLETQYF	TRBJ2-5	TRBV7-6
CASSISRNPEAFF	TRBJ1-1	TRBV5-6
CASSYDKDYEQYF	TRBJ2-7	TRBV5-1
CASSQDTAGGLEFF	TRBJ2-1	TRBV4-3
CASSLDSSYNEQFF	TRBJ2-1	TRBV2
CASKEGAGVYRHEQFF	TRBJ2-1	TRBV27
CASSSSRESNSPLHF	TRBJ1-6	TRBV10-1
CASSLVTVSYEQYF	-	TRBV7-2
CAISGDRSDYGYTF	TRBJ1-2	TRBV10-3
CASSRWDRTSASSYNEQFF	TRBJ2-1	TRBV7-9
CASSLGTIGEQFF	TRBJ2-1	TRBV5-6
CASSQGLAGRYEQYF	TRBJ2-7	TRBV4-3